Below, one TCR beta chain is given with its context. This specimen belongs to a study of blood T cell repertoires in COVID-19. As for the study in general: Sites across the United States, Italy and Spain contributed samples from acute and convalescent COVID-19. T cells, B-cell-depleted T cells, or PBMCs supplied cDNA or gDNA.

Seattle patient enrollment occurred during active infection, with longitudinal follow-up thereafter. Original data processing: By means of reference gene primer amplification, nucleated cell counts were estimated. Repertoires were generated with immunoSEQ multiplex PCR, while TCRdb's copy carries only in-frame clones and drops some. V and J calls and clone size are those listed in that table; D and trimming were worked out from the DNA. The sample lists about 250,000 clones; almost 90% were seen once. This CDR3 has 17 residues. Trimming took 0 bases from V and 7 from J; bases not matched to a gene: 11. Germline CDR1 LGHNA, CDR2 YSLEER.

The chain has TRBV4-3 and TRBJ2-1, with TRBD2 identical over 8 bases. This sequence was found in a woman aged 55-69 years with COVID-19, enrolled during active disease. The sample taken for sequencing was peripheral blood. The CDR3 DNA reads TGCGCCAGCAGCCAAGATCTAACAGCGGGGGTCCCGAATGAGCAGTTCTTC. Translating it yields CASSQDLTAGVPNEQFF.